The 23 T cell receptor beta chains below all came from one sample that was sequenced in a study of T cell repertoires in cytomegalovirus infection. TCRdb processed the reads anew with MiXCR; each CDR3 protein has one entry. Of just under 550,000 distinct CDR3 sequences listed, 26% are singletons. The material sequenced was PBMCs. The receptors derive from a human donor in good health (CMV status not recorded). Some clones in this sample may be carry-over from other donors' samples.

The chain carries TRBV29-1 and TRBJ2-1; no reliable D call. This CDR3 contains 8 residues. Germline CDR1 reads SQVTM; CDR2 reads ANQGSEA. In DNA form, the CDR3 reads TGCAACGGTGATGAGCAGTTCTTC. Translation gives CNGDEQFF.

This clonotype was recorded many times. The rearrangement joins TRBV7-2 to TRBJ2-3; the D gene could be TRBD1 or TRBD2 (5 bases each). The V end lost 5 bases, the J end lost 5 bases, and 17 bases lay between the germline ends. Germline CDR1 is SGHTA and CDR2 is FQGNSA. There are 15 residues in the CDR3. The CDR3 coding sequence is TGTGCCAGCAGCCCCAACCCGGGGCTTCAAGATACGCAGTATTTT. Translation gives CASSPNPGLQDTQYF.

This clonotype turned up a few times. The rearrangement joins TRBV5-5 to TRBJ2-1, with D possibly being TRBD1 (6 bases). Deletions cut 2 bases from V and 7 bases from J, with 22 bases between. This CDR3 has 17 residues. The germline CDR1 and CDR2 sequences are SGHKS and YYEKEE (reference sequence). This CDR3 is CASSLTSSYRASNEQFF. For the CDR3, the DNA is TGTGCCAGCAGCTTAACCTCGTCGTACAGGGCTAGTAATGAGCAGTTCTTC. Filled out from reference TRBV5-5 and TRBJ2-1, the complete variable domain reads DAGVTQSPTHLIKTRGQQVTLRCSPISGHKSVSWYQQVLGQGPQFIFQYYEKEERGRGNFPDRFSARQFPNYSSELNVNALLLGDSALYLCASSLTSSYRASNEQFFGPGTRLTVL.

The rearrangement uses TRBV2 and TRBJ2-7, with no clear D. The germline V gene has CDR1 SNHLY and CDR2 FYNNEI. Between the trimmed V and J ends, which lost 6 bases and 5 bases, there was a span of 11 bases. This CDR3 comprises 12 residues. CDR3 sequence (DNA): TGTGCCAGCAGGGACGGGCCCCACGAGCAGTACGTC. Translated: CASRDGPHEQYV.

V is TRBV7-6 and J is TRBJ2-1; 7 nucleotides line up with TRBD2. The CDR3 spans 17 residues. V lost 4 bases, J lost 0 bases, and 9 bases stayed unmatched. Germline lookup yields CDR1 SGHVS and CDR2 FNYEAQ. The CDR3, as DNA: TGTGCCAGCAGCTCGCCAATAGCGGGCTACTCCTACAATGAGCAGTTCTTC. It translates to CASSSPIAGYSYNEQFF.

This clonotype was observed a few times. The V gene is TRBV6-1, the J gene TRBJ2-7; 11 bases are shared with TRBD2. Germline CDR1 is MNHNS and CDR2 is SASEGT. This CDR3 is 13 amino acids long. The ends lost 4 bases at V and 6 bases at J; junction bases unmatched: 2. CDR3 nucleotides: TGTGCCAGCAGTGGTCTAGCGGGAGGCGAGCAGTACGTC. Amino acids: CASSGLAGGEQYV.

This clonotype was detected ten times or more. The CDR3 sequence: CASSSTTLWGDRNTEAFF. The DNA of the CDR3 is TGTGCCAGCAGCTCAACCACCCTTTGGGGGGACCGGAACACTGAAGCTTTCTTT. The J gene is TRBJ1-1, the V gene TRBV7-8, with TRBD1 as a possible D gene (5 bases). V was shortened by 4 bases and J by 1 base, with 22 bases between the two germline ends. The CDR3 extends over 18 amino acids. Germline V lookup: CDR1 SGHVS, CDR2 FQNEAQ.

This clonotype has only a few counts. This sequence joins TRBV18 and TRBJ2-5; 12 bases agree with TRBD2. Losses at the gene ends were 2 bases for V and 4 bases for J; bases not matched to a gene: 8. The CDR3 spans 17 residues. CDR1 is KGHSH, CDR2 LQKENI, per germline. This CDR3 is CASSPMLAGGSGETQYF. In DNA, the CDR3 is TGTGCCAGCTCACCAATGCTAGCGGGAGGGTCAGGAGAGACCCAGTACTTC.

This clonotype has a handful of counts. The CDR3 here is CASSLRTGALSNQPQHF. The CDR3 region has the DNA TGTGCCAGCAGTTTGAGGACAGGGGCTTTAAGCAATCAGCCCCAGCATTTT. The chain combines TRBV28 with TRBJ1-5; 9 nucleotides agree with TRBD1. This CDR3 has 17 amino acids. CDR1 is MDHEN, CDR2 SYDVKM, per germline. V shed 3 bases, J shed 1 base, and the junction held 7 bases outside the gene matches.

This clonotype was seen a handful of times. This chain uses TRBV4-1 with TRBJ2-1, with unresolved D. Germline V CDR1 and CDR2: MGHRA, YSYEKL. CDR3 length equals 14 residues. Trimming left V 3 bases short and J 8 bases short, with 14 bases between. CDR3 region: CASSQRYYPDEQFF. The CDR3 nucleotides are TGCGCCAGCAGCCAGAGGTATTACCCCGATGAGCAGTTCTTC.

On this clonotype itself: The final CDR3 position lacks the conserved phenylalanine or tryptophan, pointing to a likely read error. This chain links TRBV28 with TRBJ2-4; tentatively, D is TRBD1 (5 bases). The germline gives CDR1 MDHEN, CDR2 SYDVKM. This CDR3 comprises 13 residues. Trimming took 3 bases from V and 10 from J, leaving 13 bases between them. The CDR3 nucleotides read TGTGCCAGCAGTTTGGGGCTAGAACAAATTCAGTACTCC. Encoded protein: CASSLGLEQIQYS.

V usage is TRBV19 and J usage is TRBJ1-2, with D uncertain. Trimming shortened V by 1 base and J by 5 bases, and 8 bases separated the two germline ends. CDR1 and CDR2 (germline): LNHDA, SQIVND (reference sequence). The CDR3 is made up of 13 amino acids. As DNA, the CDR3 is TGTGCCAGTAGTATAGGGCAGGCTTATGGCTACACCTTC. It specifies CASSIGQAYGYTF.

This clonotype was observed at least ten times. The chain joins TRBV12-3 or TRBV12-4 to TRBJ2-1; TRBD2 is a possible D gene (6 bases). The CDR3 covers 15 residues. The V and J ends lost 8 bases and 2 bases respectively, with 16 bases between them. Written as DNA, the CDR3 is TGTGCCAGCCTTTTTGGTGGGGGGACCTACAATGAGCAGTTCTTC. The encoded protein is CASLFGGGTYNEQFF.

This clonotype has just a few counts. V is TRBV7-2 and J is TRBJ1-5, with D possibly matching TRBD1 (6 bases). The V end was cut by 5 bases, the J end by 1 base, with 12 bases between. Germline V lookup: CDR1 SGHTA, CDR2 FQGNSA. CDR3 length: 15 amino acids. The CDR3, as DNA: TGTGCCAGCAGCATCCGACAGGACAGCAATCAGCCCCAGCATTTT. This codes for CASSIRQDSNQPQHF.

The rearrangement uses TRBV4-3 and TRBJ1-2; no definite D call. Germline V gene sequence: CDR1 LGHNA, CDR2 YSLEER. Trimming pared 0 bases from V and 4 bases from J, leaving 12 bases between. This CDR3 spans 15 amino acids. CDR3 nucleotide sequence: TGCGCCAGCAGCCAAGATTTGGGGTCTGGCTATGGCTACACCTTC. It specifies CASSQDLGSGYGYTF.

This clonotype was observed a few times. The chain uses TRBV12-3 or TRBV12-4 and TRBJ2-1; tentative D call: TRBD1 (6 bases). Trimming left V 5 bases short and J 4 bases short, with 15 bases between. The length of the CDR3 is 15 residues. This CDR3 reads CASSPTGNTYNEQFF. The CDR3 region has the DNA TGTGCCAGCAGTCCAACAGGGAATACGTACAATGAGCAGTTCTTC.

This clonotype has only a few counts. The chain uses TRBV6-1 and TRBJ2-1, with TRBD2 matching over 9 bases. The CDR3 runs to 14 residues. The germline V gene has CDR1 MNHNS and CDR2 SASEGT. J lost 8 bases, V lost 7 bases, and 9 bases had no gene match. CDR3 amino acids: CASTKGTSNYEQFF. DNA for the CDR3: TGTGCCAGCACTAAAGGGACTAGCAACTATGAGCAGTTCTTC.

The chain recombines TRBV5-1 with TRBJ2-7; D perhaps matches TRBD2 (5 bases). This CDR3 is built from 14 residues. The V end lost 0 bases, the J end lost 1 base, and 8 bases lay between the germline ends. Germline loops: CDR1 SGHRS, CDR2 YFSETQ. CDR3 sequence reads: CASSLDGKSYEQYF. In DNA, the CDR3 is TGCGCCAGCAGCTTGGACGGGAAATCCTACGAGCAGTACTTC.

The chain combines TRBV20-1 with TRBJ2-5; 8 bases are shared with TRBD1. CDR3 size: 14 residues. Unmatched junction bases numbered 5, after V lost 5 bases and J lost 0 bases. Germline lookup yields CDR1 DFQATT and CDR2 SNEGSKA (reference sequence). The CDR3: CSAPTGGYQETQYF. The CDR3 nucleotides are TGCAGTGCTCCAACAGGGGGGTACCAAGAGACCCAGTACTTC.

The chain employs TRBV7-9 and TRBJ1-4; D perhaps matches TRBD1 (5 bases). Per the germline V gene, CDR1 is SEHNR and CDR2 is FQNEAQ (reference sequence). V was trimmed by 3 bases and J by 5 bases, leaving 13 bases between them. The CDR3 sequence is 15 residues long. DNA for the CDR3: TGTGCCAGCAGCTTGAATCGACAGAGAAATGAAAAACTGTTTTTT. Its protein product is CASSLNRQRNEKLFF.

The J gene is TRBJ2-5, the V gene TRBV7-9; TRBD2 agrees at 7 bases. The CDR3 extends over 16 amino acids. V dropped 0 bases and J dropped 3; count of bases not matched to a gene: 7. CDR1 and CDR2 from the germline V gene are SEHNR and FQNEAQ (reference sequence). The CDR3 nucleotides are TGTGCCAGCAGCTTAGCGGGAGGGTATGCCGAAGAGACCCAGTACTTC. As protein: CASSLAGGYAEETQYF.

This clonotype was recorded many times. The chain couples TRBV7-2 to TRBJ2-1; perhaps TRBD1 as D (6 bases). This CDR3 spans 13 amino acids. Germline assignment: CDR1 SGHTA and CDR2 FQGNSA. V was clipped by 6 bases and J by 6 bases, with 12 bases between them. The CDR3 DNA is TGTGCCAGCAGTCCAACAGGGTTCAATGAGCAGTTCTTC. Encoded protein: CASSPTGFNEQFF. Filled out from reference TRBV7-2 and TRBJ2-1, the complete variable domain reads GAGVSQSPSNKVTEKGKDVELRCDPISGHTALYWYRQSLGQGLEFLIYFQGNSAPDKSGLPSDRFSAERTGGSVSTLTIQRTQQEDSAVYLCASSPTGFNEQFFGPGTRLTVL.

V is TRBV6-5 and J is TRBJ2-3, with TRBD2 matching 12 bases. Losses at the gene ends were 1 base for V and 6 bases for J; bases not matched to a gene: 8. Germline lookup yields CDR1 MNHEY and CDR2 SVGAGI. The CDR3 contains 17 residues. The CDR3, as DNA: TGTGCCAGCAGTTACTTAGGGCTAGCGGGAGGGAAGGATACGCAGTATTTT. This translates into CASSYLGLAGGKDTQYF.